This T cell receptor beta chain was identified in a study of Ad26.COV2.S vaccination and SARS-CoV-2 variants. Looking at the study overall: Recipients of Ad26.COV2.S got it intramuscularly, once or twice 56 days apart.

Study results and limitations: After vaccination, reports described spike-specific CD8+ and CD4+ T cell responses as showing substantial breadth.

The repertoire was sequenced with immunoSEQ multiplex PCR; TCRdb's copy has only in-frame clones and lacks some. This table has 300,000 to 500,000 clones, 80% to 90% appearing once. For this clone: What it binds is unknown.

Documented treatment: 15 to 20 received Ad26.COV2.S at low or high dose, single or two shots; about 5 received placebo; per-sample allocation not given. Day 63 after the first vaccine or placebo injection was the time point for sampling. The CDR3 has 15 amino acids. V trimming: 0 bases; J trimming: 0 bases; junction bases outside the gene matches: 2. CDR1 is MNHEY and CDR2 is SVGEGT in the germline V gene. V usage is TRBV6-2 or TRBV6-3 and J usage is TRBJ2-7; 7 positions agree with TRBD2. This clonotype was sampled from a person aged 18-65 years who received the Ad26.COV2.S COVID-19 vaccine or a placebo. The material sequenced was peripheral blood, taken in a trial of Ad26.COV2.S vaccine versus placebo. The chain's CDR3 is CASSYSSGDSYEQYF. The CDR3 DNA reads as TGTGCCAGCAGTTACTCAAGCGGGGACTCCTACGAGCAGTACTTC.